The 3 T cell receptor beta chains given below trace back to one sample, sequenced in a study of blood T cell repertoires in COVID-19. Clones were sequenced by immunoSEQ multiplex PCR, and TCRdb holds only the in-frame ones, with some missing. The data contain a few hundred thousand clones, 70% to 90% of them singletons. Material for sequencing was peripheral blood. These receptors were collected from a woman in her seventies with COVID-19, enrolled during active disease.

A remark on this clone: At the DNA level, this CDR3 is encoded by other sequences in the same sample as well. V and J are TRBV12-3 or TRBV12-4 and TRBJ1-2; D call uncertain. The CDR3 has 13 residues. The germline V and J ends were trimmed by 1 base and 4 bases, with 7 bases remaining between them. In DNA form, the CDR3 reads TGTGCCAGCAGTTTAGGCCAGTCCTATGGCTACACCTTC. Residues: CASSLGQSYGYTF.

The chain recombines TRBV4-2 with TRBJ2-7, with D possibly TRBD2 on 6 matching bases. This CDR3 is built from 14 residues. Trimming stripped 4 bases from V and 5 bases from J, with 15 bases between. Germline-derived CDR1 and CDR2 are LGHNA and YNFKEQ. DNA for the CDR3: TGTGCCAGCAGCCGAGAAAACTCGGGGGACGAGCAGTACTTC. This encodes CASSRENSGDEQYF.

The chain employs TRBV5-4 and TRBJ1-2; D gene uncertain. There are 14 residues in the CDR3. Trimming removed 4 bases at V and 2 bases at J, with 12 bases between. Germline V gene sequence: CDR1 SGHNT, CDR2 YYREEE (reference sequence). The CDR3 here is CASSAKAGNYGYTF. CDR3 DNA sequence: TGTGCCAGCAGCGCCAAGGCGGGAAACTATGGCTACACCTTC.